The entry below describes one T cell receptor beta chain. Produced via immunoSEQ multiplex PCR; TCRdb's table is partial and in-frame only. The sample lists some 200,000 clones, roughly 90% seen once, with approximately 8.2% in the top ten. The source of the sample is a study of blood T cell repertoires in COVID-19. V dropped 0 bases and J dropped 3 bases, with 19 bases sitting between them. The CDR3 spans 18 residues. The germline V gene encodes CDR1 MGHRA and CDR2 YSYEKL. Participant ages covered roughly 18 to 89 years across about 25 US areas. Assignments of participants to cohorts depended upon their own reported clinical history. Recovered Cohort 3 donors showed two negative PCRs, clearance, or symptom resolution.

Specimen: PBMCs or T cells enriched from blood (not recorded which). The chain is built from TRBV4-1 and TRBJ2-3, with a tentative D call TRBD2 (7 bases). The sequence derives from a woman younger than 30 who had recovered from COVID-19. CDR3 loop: CASSQENAGGRKTDTQYF. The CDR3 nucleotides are TGCGCCAGCAGCCAAGAGAATGCCGGGGGGCGGAAAACAGATACGCAGTATTTT.